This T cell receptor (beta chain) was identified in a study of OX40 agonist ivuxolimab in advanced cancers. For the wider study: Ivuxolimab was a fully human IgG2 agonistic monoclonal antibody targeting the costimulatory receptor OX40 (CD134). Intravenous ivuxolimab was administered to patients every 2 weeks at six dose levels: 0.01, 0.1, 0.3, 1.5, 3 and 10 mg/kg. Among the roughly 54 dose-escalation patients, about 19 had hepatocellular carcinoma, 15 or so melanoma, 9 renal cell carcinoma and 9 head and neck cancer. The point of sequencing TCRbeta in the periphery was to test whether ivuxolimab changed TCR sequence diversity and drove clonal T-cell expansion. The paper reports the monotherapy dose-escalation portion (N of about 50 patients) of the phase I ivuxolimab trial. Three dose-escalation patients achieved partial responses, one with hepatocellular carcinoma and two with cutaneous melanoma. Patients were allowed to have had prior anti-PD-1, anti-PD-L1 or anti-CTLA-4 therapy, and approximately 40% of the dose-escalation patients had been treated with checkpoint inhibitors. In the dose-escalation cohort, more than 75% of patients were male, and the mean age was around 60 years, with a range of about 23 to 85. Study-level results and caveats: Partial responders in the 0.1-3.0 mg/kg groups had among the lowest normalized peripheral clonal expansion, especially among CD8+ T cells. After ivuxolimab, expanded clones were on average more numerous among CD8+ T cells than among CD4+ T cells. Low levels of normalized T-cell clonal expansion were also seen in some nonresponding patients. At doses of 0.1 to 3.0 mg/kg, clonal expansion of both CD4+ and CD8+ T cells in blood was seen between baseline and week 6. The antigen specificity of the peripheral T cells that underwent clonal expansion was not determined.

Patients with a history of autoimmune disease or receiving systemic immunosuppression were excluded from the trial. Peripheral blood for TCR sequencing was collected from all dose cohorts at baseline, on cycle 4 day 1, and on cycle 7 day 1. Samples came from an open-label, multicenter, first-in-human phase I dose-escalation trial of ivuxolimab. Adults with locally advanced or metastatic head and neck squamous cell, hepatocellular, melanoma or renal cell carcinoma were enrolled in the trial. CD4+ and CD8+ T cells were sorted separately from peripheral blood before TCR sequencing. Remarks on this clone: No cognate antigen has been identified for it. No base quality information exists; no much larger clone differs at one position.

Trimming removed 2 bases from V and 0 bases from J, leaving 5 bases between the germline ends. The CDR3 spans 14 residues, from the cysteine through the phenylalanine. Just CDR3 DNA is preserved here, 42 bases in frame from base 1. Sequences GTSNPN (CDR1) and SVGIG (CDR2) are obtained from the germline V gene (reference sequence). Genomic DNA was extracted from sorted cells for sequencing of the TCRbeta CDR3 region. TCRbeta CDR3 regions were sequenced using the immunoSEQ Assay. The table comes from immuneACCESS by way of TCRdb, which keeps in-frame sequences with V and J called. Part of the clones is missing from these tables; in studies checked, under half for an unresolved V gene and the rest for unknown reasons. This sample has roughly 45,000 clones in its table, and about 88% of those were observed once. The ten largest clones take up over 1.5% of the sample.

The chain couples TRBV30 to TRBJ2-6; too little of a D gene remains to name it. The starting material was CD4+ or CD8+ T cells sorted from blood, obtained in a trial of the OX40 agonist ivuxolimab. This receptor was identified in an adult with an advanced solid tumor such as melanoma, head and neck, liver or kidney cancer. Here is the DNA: TGTGCCTGGAGTTTCGTCTCTGGGGCCAACGTCCTGACTTTC. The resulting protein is CAWSFVSGANVLTF.